Given below is one T cell receptor (beta chain) in context. This entry comes from a study of blood T cell repertoires in COVID-19. Study-level background: Both acute and convalescent COVID-19 samples were obtained from the United States, Italy and Spain. Sample material is recorded as cDNA or gDNA derived from T cells, B-cell-depleted T cells, or PBMCs.

The V and J ends lost 4 bases and 5 bases respectively, with 9 bases between them. The CDR3 is made up of 13 amino acids. As originally analysed: Researchers report that nucleated cell counts were estimated from reference gene primer amplification. Clones were sequenced by immunoSEQ multiplex PCR, and TCRdb holds only the in-frame ones, with some missing. V and J calls and clone size come straight from that table; D and trimming were deduced from the DNA. The table has some 56,000 clones, more than 80% seen once. This receptor was taken from a human donor in a cohort sampled during active COVID-19. The sample was peripheral blood. The chain employs TRBV12-3 or TRBV12-4 and TRBJ1-5; D call uncertain. CDR3 DNA sequence: TGTGCCAGCAGTTCTCGAGTCTATCAGCCCCAGCATTTT. Amino acids: CASSSRVYQPQHF.